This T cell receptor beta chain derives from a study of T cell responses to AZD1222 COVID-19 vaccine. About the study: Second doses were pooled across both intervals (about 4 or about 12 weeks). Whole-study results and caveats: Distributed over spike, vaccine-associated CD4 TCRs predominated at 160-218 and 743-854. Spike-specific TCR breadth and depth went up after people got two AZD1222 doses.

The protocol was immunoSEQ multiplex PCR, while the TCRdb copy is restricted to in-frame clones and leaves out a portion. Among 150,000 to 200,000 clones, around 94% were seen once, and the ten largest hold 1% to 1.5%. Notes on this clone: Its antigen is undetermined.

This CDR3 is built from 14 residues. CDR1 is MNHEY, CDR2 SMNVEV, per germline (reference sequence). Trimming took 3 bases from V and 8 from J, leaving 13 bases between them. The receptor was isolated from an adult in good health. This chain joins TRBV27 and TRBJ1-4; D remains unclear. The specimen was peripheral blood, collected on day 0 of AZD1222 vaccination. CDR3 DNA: TGTGCCAGCAGTTTTTCCGCGAAGAGCGAAAAACTGTTTTTT. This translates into CASSFSAKSEKLFF.